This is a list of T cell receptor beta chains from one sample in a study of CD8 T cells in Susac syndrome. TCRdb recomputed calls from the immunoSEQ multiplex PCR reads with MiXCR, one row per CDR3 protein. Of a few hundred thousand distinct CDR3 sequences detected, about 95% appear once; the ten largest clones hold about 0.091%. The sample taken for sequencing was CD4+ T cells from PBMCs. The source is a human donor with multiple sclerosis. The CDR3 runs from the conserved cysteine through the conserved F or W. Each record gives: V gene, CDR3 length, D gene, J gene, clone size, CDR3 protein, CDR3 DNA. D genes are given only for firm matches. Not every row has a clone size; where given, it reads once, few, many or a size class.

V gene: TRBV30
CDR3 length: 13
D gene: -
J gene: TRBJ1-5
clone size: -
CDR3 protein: CAWSRAASPPQHF
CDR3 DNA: TGTGCCTGGAGTCGAGCAGCTTCACCGCCCCAGCATTTT

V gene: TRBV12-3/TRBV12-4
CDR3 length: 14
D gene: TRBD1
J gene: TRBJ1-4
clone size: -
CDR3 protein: CASSRQGTNEKLFF
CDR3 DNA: TGTGCCAGCAGTCGACAGGGCACTAATGAAAAACTGTTTTTT

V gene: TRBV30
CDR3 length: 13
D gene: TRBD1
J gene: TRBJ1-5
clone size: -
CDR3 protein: CAWSGQGDQPQHF
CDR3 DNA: TGTGCCTGGAGTGGACAGGGAGATCAGCCCCAGCATTTT

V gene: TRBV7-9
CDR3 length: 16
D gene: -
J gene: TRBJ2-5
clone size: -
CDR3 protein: CASSPKGWGSQETQYF
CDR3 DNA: TGTGCCAGCAGCCCAAAGGGATGGGGCAGCCAAGAGACCCAGTACTTC

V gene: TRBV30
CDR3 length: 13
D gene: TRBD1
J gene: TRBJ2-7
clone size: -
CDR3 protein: CAWSRDRAYEQYF
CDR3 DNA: TGTGCCTGGAGCCGAGACAGGGCCTACGAGCAGTACTTC

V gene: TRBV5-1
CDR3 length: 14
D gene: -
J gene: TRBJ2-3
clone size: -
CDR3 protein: CASSPGTASDTQYF
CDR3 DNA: TGCGCCAGCAGCCCGGGGACTGCCTCCGATACGCAGTATTTT

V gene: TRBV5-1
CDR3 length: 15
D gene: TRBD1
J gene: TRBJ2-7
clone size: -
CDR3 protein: CASSLADRVSYEQYF
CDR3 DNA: TGCGCCAGCAGCTTGGCCGACAGGGTCTCCTACGAGCAGTACTTC

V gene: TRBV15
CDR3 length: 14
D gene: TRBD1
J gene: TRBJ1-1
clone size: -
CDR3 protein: CATSTGQGRYQAFF
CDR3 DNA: TGTGCCACCAGTACCGGACAGGGCAGGTATCAAGCTTTCTTT

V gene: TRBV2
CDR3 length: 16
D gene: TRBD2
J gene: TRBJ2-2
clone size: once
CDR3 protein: CASSGTSGNSIGELFF
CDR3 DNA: TGTGCCAGCAGTGGGACTAGCGGGAACTCGATCGGGGAGCTGTTTTTT

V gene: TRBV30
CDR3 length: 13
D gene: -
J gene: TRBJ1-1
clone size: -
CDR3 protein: CAWSKLGDTEAFF
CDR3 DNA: TGTGCCTGGAGCAAATTGGGGGACACTGAAGCTTTCTTT

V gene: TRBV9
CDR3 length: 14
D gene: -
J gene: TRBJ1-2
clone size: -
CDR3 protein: CASSGQTRRYGYTF
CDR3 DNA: TGTGCCAGCAGCGGACAGACCCGGCGCTATGGCTACACCTTC

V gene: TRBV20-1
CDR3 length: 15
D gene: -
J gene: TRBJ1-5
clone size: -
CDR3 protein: CSATLGGITNQPQHF
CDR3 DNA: TGCAGTGCTACCCTGGGAGGGATTACCAATCAGCCCCAGCATTTT

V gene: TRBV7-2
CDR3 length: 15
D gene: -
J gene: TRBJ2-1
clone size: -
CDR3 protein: CASSSQGARTNEQFF
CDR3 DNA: TGTGCCAGCAGCTCACAGGGAGCCCGCACGAATGAGCAGTTCTTC

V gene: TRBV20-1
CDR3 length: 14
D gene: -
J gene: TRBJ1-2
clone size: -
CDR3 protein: CSARDSGRTYGYTF
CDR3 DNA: TGCAGTGCTAGAGATTCAGGGAGGACCTATGGCTACACCTTC

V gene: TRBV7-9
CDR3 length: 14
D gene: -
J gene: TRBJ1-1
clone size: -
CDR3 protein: CASSHWGRDTEAFF
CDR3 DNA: TGTGCCAGCAGCCACTGGGGCAGGGACACTGAAGCTTTCTTT

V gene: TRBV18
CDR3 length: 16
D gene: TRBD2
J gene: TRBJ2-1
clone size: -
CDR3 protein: CASSPRSGREVNEQFF
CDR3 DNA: TGTGCCAGCTCACCACGGAGCGGGAGGGAGGTCAATGAGCAGTTCTTC

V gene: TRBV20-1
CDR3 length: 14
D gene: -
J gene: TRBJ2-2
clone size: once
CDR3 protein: CSARRSGNTGELFF
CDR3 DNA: TGCAGTGCTAGGCGGTCAGGAAACACCGGGGAGCTGTTTTTT

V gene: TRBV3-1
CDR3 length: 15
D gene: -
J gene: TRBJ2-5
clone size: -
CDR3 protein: CASSQGTSLWETQYF
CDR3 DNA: TGTGCCAGCAGCCAAGGAACTAGCCTTTGGGAGACCCAGTACTTC

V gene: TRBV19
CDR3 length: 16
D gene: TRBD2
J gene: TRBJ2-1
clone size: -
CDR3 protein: CASSIRGGGLYNEQFF
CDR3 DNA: TGTGCCAGTAGTATTCGGGGCGGGGGACTCTACAATGAGCAGTTCTTC

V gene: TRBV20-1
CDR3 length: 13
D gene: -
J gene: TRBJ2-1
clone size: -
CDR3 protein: CSAPEGSYNEQFF
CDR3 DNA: TGCAGTGCCCCGGAGGGCTCCTACAATGAGCAGTTCTTC

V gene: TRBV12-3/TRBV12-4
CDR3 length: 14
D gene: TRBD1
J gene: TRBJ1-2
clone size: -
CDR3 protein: CASSSIRGRRGYTF
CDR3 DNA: TGTGCCAGCAGTTCCATCAGGGGGCGTCGGGGCTACACCTTC

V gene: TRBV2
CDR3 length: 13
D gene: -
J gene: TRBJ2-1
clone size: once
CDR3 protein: CASSGSGINEQFF
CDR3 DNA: TGTGCCAGCAGTGGGAGCGGAATCAATGAGCAGTTCTTC

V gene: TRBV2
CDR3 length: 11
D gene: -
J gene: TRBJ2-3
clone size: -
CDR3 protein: CASSELDTQYF
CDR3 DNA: TGTGCCAGCAGTGAATTGGATACGCAGTATTTT

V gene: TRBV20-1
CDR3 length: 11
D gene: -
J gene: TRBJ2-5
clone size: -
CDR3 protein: CSAPVWETQYF
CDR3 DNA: TGCAGTGCGCCGGTTTGGGAGACCCAGTACTTC

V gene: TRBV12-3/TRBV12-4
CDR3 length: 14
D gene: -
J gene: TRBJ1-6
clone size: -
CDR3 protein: CASSLADNNSPLHF
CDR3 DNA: TGTGCCAGCAGTTTAGCGGATAATAATTCACCCCTCCACTTT

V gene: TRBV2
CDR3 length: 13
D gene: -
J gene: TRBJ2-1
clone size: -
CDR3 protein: CASNLSGYNEQFF
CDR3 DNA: TGTGCCAGCAATCTGAGCGGATACAATGAGCAGTTCTTC

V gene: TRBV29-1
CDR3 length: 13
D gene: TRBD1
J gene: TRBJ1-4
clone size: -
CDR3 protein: CSVGQGAGEKLFF
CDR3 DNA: TGCAGCGTTGGACAGGGGGCCGGTGAAAAACTGTTTTTT

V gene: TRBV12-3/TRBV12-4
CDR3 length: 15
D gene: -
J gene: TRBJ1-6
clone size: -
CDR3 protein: CASRSSSSYNSPLHF
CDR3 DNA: TGTGCCAGCAGATCCTCGAGCTCCTATAATTCACCCCTCCACTTT

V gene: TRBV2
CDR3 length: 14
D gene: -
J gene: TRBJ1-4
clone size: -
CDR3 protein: CASSDDRLNEKLFF
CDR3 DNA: TGTGCCAGCAGCGATGACAGGCTTAATGAAAAACTGTTTTTT

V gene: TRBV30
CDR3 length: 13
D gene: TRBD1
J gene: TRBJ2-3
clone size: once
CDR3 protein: CAWSSSGQKEQYF
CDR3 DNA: TGTGCCTGGAGCAGTTCGGGACAGAAAGAGCAGTATTTT

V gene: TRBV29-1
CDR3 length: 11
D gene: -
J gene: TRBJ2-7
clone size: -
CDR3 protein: CSVYRDYEQYF
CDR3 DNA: TGCAGCGTTTACCGGGACTACGAGCAGTACTTC

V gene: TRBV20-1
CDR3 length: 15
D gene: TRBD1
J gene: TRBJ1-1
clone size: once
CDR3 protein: CSARVGTGMSTEAFF
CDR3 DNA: TGCAGTGCTAGAGTGGGGACAGGGATGAGCACTGAAGCTTTCTTT

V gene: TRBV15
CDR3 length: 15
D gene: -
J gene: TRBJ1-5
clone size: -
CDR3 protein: CATSRDSKGDQPQHF
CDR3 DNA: TGTGCCACCAGCAGAGATTCAAAAGGGGATCAGCCCCAGCATTTT

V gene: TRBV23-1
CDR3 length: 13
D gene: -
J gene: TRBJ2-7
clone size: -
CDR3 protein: CASSQLISYEQYF
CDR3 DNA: TGCGCCAGCAGTCAGCTGATCTCCTACGAGCAGTACTTC

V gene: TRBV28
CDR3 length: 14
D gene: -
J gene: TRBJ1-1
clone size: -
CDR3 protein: CASILQGLGTEAFF
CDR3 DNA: TGTGCCAGCATCCTACAGGGTCTCGGCACTGAAGCTTTCTTT

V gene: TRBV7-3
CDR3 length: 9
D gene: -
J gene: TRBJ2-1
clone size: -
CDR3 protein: CAGLGPAVF
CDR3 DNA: TGTGCCGGGTTGGGACCCGCGGTTTTC

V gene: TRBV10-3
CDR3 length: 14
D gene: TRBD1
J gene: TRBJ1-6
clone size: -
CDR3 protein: CAISADRGNSPLHF
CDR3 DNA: TGTGCCATCAGTGCGGACAGGGGAAATTCACCCCTCCACTTT

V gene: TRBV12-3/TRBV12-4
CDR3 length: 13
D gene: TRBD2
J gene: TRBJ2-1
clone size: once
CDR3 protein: CASSGGRANEQFF
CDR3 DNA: TGTGCCAGCAGTGGCGGGAGGGCCAATGAGCAGTTCTTC

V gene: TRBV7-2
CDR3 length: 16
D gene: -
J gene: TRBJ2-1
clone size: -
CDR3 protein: CASSLARTNLRNEQFF
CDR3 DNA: TGTGCCAGCAGCTTAGCGCGGACGAACCTACGGAATGAGCAGTTCTTC

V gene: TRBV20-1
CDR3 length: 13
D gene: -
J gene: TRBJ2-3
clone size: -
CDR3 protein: CSARWALTDTQYF
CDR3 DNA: TGCAGTGCTAGGTGGGCCTTGACAGATACGCAGTATTTT

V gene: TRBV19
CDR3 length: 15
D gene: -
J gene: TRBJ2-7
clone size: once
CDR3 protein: CASTTYVAGTYEQYF
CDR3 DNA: TGTGCCAGTACCACCTACGTGGCAGGGACCTACGAGCAGTACTTC

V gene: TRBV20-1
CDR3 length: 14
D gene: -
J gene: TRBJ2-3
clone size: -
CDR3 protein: CSARDFAGTDTQYF
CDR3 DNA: TGCAGTGCTAGAGATTTCGCGGGCACAGATACGCAGTATTTT

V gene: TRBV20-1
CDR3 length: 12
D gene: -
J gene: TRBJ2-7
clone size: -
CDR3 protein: CSARKASAEQYF
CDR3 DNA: TGCAGTGCGCGGAAGGCTAGCGCTGAGCAGTACTTC

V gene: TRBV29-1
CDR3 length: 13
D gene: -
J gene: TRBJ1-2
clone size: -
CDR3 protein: CSVESSSNYGYTF
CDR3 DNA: TGCAGCGTGGAAAGTAGTTCTAACTATGGCTACACCTTC

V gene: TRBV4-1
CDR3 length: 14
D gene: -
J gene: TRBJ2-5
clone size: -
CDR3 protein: CASSQRQGQETQYF
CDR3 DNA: TGCGCCAGCAGCCAAAGGCAGGGTCAAGAGACCCAGTACTTC